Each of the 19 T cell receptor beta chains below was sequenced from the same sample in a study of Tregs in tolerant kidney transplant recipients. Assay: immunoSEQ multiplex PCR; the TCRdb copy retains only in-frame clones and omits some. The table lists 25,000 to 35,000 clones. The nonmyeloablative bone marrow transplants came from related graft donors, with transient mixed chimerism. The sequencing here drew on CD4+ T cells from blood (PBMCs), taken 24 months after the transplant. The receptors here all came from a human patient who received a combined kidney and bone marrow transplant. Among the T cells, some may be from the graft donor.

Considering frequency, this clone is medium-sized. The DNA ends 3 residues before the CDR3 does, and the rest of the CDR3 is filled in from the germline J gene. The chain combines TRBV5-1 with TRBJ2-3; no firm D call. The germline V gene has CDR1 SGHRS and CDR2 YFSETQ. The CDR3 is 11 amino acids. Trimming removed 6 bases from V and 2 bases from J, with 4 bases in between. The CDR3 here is CASTNTDTQYF. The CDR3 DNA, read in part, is TGCGCCAGCACAAACACAGATACG.

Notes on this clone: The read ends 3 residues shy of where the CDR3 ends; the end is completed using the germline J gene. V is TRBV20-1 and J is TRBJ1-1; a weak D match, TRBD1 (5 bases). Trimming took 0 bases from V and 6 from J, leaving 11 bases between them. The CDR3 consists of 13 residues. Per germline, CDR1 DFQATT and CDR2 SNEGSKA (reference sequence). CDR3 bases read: TGCAGTGCTAGAGACTTCGACAGCCCTGAA. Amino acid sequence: CSARDFDSPE. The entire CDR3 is CSARDFDSPEAFF.

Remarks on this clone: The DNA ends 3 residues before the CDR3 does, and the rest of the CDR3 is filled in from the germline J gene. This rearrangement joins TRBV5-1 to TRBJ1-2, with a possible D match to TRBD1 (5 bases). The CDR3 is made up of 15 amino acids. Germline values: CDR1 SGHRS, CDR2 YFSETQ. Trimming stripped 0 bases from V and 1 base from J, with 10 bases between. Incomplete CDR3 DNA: TGCGCCAGCAGCTTGGGACAGTCGTTTAACTATGGC. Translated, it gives CASSLGQSFNYG. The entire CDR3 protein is CASSLGQSFNYGYTF.

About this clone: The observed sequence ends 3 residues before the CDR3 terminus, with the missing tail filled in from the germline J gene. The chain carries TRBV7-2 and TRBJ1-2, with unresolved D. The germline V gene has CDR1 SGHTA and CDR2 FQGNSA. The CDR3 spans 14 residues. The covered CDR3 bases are TGTGCCAGCAGCTTAGCATTCGGACGGGGAGGC. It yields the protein CASSLAFGRGG. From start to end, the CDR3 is CASSLAFGRGGYTF.

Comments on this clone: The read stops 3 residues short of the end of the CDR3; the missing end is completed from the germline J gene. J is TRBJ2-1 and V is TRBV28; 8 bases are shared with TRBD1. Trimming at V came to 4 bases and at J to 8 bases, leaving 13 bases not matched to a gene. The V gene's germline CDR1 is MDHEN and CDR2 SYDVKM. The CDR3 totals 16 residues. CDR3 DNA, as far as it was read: TGTGCCAGCAGTTCACTCGGGACAGGACCTTGGGATGAG. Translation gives CASSSLGTGPWDE. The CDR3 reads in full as CASSSLGTGPWDEQFF. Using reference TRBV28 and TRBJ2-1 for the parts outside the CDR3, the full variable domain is DVKVTQSSRYLVKRTGEKVFLECVQDMDHENMFWYRQDPGLGLRLIYFSYDVKMKEKGDIPEGYSVSREKKERFSLILESASTNQTSMYLCASSSLGTGPWDEQFFGPGTRLTVL.

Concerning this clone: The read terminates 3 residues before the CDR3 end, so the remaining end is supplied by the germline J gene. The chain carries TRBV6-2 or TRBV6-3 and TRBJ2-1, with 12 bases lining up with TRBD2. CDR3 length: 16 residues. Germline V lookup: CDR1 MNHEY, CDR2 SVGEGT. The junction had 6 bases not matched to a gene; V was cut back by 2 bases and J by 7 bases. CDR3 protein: CASSYRTSGNRNEQFF. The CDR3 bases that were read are TGTGCCAGCAGTTACAGGACTAGCGGGAATAGGAATGAG.

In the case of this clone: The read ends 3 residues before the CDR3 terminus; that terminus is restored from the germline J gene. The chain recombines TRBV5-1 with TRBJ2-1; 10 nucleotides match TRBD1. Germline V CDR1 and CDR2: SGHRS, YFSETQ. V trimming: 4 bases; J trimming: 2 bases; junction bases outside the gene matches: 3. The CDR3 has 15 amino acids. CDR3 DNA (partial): TGCGCCAGCAGCCTTGGGACAGGGGCCTACAATGAG. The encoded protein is CASSLGTGAYNE. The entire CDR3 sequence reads CASSLGTGAYNEQFF. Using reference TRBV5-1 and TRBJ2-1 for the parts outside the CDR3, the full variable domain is KAGVTQTPRYLIKTRGQQVTLSCSPISGHRSVSWYQQTPGQGLQFLFEYFSETQRNKGNFPGRFSGRQFSNSRSEMNVSTLELGDSALYLCASSLGTGAYNEQFFGPGTRLTVL.

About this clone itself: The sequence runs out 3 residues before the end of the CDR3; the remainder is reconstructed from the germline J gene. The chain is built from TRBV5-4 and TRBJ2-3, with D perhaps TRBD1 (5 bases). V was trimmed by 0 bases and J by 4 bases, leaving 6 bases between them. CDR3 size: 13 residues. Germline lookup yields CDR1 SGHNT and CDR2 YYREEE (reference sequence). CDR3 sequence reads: CASSLGGADTQYF. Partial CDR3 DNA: TGTGCCAGCAGCTTGGGGGGCGCAGATACG. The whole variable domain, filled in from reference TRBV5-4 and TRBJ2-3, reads ETGVTQSPTHLIKTRGQQVTLRCSSQSGHNTVSWYQQALGQGPQFIFQYYREEENGRGNFPPRFSGLQFPNYSSELNVNALELDDSALYLCASSLGGADTQYFGPGTRLTVL.

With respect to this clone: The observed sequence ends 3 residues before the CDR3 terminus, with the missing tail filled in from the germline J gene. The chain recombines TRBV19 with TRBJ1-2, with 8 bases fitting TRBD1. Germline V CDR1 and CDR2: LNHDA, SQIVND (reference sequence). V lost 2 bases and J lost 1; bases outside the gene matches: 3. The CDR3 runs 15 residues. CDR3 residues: CASSIRTGYNYGYTF. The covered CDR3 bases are TGTGCCAGTAGTATAAGGACAGGGTATAACTATGGC.

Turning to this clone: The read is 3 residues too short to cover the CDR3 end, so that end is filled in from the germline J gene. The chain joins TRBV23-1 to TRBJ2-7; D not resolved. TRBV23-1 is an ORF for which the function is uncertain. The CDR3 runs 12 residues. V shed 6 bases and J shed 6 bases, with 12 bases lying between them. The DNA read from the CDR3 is TGCGCCAGCAGGTTAAGTAGAATCGAG. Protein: CASRLSRIE. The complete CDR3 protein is CASRLSRIEQYF.

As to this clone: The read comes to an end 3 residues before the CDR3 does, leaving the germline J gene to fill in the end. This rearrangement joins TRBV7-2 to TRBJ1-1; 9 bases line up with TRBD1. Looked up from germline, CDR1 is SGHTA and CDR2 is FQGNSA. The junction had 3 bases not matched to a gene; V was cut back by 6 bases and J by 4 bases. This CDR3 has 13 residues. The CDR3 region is CASSLTGGTEAFF. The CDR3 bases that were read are TGTGCCAGCAGTTTGACAGGGGGCACTGAA.

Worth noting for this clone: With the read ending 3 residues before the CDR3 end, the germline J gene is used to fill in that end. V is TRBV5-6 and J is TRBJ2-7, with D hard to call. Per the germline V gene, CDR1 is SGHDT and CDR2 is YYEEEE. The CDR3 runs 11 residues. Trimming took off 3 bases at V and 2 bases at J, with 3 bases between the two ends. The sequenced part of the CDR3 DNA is TGTGCCAGCAGCTCAGCCTACGAG. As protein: CASSSAYE. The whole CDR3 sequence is CASSSAYEQYF.

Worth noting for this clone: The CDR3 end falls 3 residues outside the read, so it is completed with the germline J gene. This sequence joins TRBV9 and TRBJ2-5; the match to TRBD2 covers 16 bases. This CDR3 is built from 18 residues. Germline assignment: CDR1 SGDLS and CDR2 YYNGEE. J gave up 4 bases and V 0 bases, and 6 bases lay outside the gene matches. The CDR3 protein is CASSVGGLAGGLGETQYF. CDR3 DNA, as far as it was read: TGTGCCAGCAGCGTAGGGGGACTAGCGGGAGGGTTAGGAGAGACC.

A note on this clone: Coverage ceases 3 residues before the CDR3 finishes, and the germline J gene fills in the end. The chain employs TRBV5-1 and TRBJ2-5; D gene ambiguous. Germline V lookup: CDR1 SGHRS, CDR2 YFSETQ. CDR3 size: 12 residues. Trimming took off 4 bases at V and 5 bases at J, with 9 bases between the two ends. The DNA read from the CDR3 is TGCGCCAGCAGCCGCTCCGGGGAGACC. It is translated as CASSRSGET. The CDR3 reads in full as CASSRSGETQYF.

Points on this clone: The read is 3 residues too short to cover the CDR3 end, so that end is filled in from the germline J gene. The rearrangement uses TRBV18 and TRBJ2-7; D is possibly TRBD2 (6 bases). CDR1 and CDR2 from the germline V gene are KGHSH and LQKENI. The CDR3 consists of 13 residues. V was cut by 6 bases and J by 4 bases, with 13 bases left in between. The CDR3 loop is CASSLIADYEQYF. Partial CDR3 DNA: TGTGCCAGCTCCCTAATAGCGGATTACGAG.

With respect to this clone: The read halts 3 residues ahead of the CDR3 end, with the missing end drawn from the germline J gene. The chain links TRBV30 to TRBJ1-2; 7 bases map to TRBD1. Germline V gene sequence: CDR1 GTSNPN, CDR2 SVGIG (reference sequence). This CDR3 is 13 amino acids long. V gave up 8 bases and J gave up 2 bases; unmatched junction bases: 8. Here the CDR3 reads CAGRQGRNYGYTF. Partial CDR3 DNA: TGTGCCGGCCGACAGGGTAGGAACTATGGC.

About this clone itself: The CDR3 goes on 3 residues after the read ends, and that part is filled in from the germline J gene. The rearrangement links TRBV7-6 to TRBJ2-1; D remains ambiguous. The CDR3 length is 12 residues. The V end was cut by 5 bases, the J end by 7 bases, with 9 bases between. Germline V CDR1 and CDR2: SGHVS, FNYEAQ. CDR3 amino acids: CASSPVLNEQFF. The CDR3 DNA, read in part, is TGTGCCAGCAGCCCTGTATTGAATGAG.

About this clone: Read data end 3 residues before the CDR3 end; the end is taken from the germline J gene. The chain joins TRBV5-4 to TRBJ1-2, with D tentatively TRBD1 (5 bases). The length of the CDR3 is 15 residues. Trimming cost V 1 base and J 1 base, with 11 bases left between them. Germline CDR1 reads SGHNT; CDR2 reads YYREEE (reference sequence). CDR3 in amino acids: CASSLFSGLNYGYTF. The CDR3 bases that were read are TGTGCCAGCAGCTTGTTTTCGGGACTTAACTATGGC.

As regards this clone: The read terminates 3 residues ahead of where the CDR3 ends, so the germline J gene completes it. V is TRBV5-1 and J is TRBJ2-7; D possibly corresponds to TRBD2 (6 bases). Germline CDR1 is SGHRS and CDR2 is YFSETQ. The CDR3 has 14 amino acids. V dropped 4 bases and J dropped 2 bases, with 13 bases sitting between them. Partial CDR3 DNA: TGCGCCAGCAGCACGGGACTGATTACCTACGAG. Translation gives CASSTGLITYE. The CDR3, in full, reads CASSTGLITYEQYF.